This TCR beta chain was retrieved from a study of blood T cell repertoires in COVID-19 (dated by TCRdb to 2020 to 2022). About the full investigation: Samples from collaborators originated in the United States, Italy and Spain and spanned both the acute and convalescent phases of COVID-19. Subjects who had been exposed to COVID-19, were actively infected with it, or had recovered from it provided the deeply sampled blood TCRbeta repertoires that made up the dataset. The samples were drawn from two sources: the first 160 participants of the ongoing ImmuneRACE study, and fewer than 1,500 subjects contributed by 6 global collaborators. Where available, HLA class I and class II types were taken from metadata supplied by the sample provider and were not determined by assay-based typing. The prospective study material was composed of cDNA or gDNA derived from T cells, B-cell-depleted T cells, or PBMCs. The repertoires were made available in a free public database intended to serve as a resource for research on the immune response to SARS-CoV-2. Sample metadata almost always included a de-identified subject ID, COVID-19 status, age in years and sex.

What the research found in general, with its limitations: The quantity of clinical and demographic metadata differed by source and by participant and was supplied without curation.

Whole blood was collected in K2EDTA tubes by collaborating institutions according to the institutions' own protocols. For TCRbeta analysis, collaborators shipped samples as frozen whole blood, isolated PBMCs, or DNA extracted from either of those sample types. TCRbeta CDR3 regions were amplified from genomic DNA by means of the immunoSEQ Assay, a bias-controlled multiplex PCR. Regarding the original processing steps: The number of nucleated cells in each sample was estimated from the amplification of reference gene primers within the assay. To quantify the absolute abundance of each unique TCRbeta CDR3 rearrangement, sequence reads were collapsed and filtered. Productive Simpson clonality was computed per sample as the square root of Simpson's diversity index over productive rearrangements. TCRdb took over this immuneACCESS table, retaining in-frame rearrangements with V and J assigned. Such tables are incomplete; in checked studies, under half of the missing clones stem from an unresolved V gene, and the remainder is unexplained. D and trimming come from the DNA, and the V and J calls and clone size come from that table. For this sample the table gives about 120,000 clones, of which about nine tenths were detected only once. The ten biggest clones cover under 2% of the sample.

This clone was counted once. Its antigen is unknown. Base qualities were left out, and no much larger clone turns up one base away. Inclusive of the bounding cysteine and phenylalanine, the CDR3 is 16 residues long. Of the read, only the CDR3 DNA is kept; its 48 bases are in frame from base 1. As encoded in the germline V gene (reference sequence), CDR1 is MNHEY while CDR2 is SMNVEV. The specimen sequenced was peripheral blood. Recombination joined TRBV27 with TRBJ1-2; 7 middle bases align to TRBD1. This receptor was taken from a human donor with active COVID-19. The donor label of this sample is uncertain. CDR3 sequence: CATRTRYLGDSYGYTF. The nucleotides read TGTGCTACTCGCACCCGGTACTTAGGGGACAGCTATGGCTACACCTTC.